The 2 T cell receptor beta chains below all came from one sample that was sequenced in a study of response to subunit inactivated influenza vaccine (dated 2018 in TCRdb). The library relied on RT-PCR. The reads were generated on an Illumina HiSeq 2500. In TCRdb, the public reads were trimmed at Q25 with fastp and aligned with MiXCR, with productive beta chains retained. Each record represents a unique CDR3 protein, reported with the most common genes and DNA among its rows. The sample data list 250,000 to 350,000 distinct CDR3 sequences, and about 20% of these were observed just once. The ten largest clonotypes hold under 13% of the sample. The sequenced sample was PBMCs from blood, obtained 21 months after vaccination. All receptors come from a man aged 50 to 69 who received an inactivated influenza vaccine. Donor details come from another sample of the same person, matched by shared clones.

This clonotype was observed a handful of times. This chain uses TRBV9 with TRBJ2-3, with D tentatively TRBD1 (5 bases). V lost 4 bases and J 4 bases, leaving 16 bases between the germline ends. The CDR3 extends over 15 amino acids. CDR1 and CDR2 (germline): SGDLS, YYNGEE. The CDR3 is CASSILTATADTQYF. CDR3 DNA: TGTGCCAGCAGCATTCTGACAGCTACAGCAGATACGCAGTATTTT.

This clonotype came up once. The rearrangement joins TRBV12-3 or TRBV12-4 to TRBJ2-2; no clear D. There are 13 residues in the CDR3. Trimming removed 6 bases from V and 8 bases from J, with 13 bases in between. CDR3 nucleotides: TGTGCCAGCAGGGGGTTGGGTCGAGGGGAGCTGTTTTTT. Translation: CASRGLGRGELFF.